This TCR beta chain emerged from a study of cytomegalovirus exposure and HLA in healthy donors. With respect to this clone: What it binds is not known.

Study outcomes and limitations: Highly shared variants forming one cluster were likely a sequencing artifact. Analyzed later, association rates of TCRs varied across HLA loci, with DRB1 most and HLA-C fewest.

PCR primers comprised 60 Vbeta and 13 Jbeta primers. Profiling relied on immunoSEQ multiplex PCR, and the TCRdb table lists in-frame clones only, not all of them. The sample holds about 170,000 clones, 81% seen once. Sequenced: PBMCs. This TCR came from a woman between 18 and 29 years old in good health and CMV-seronegative.

The CDR3 loop reads CASSRRRNSPLHF. The CDR3 DNA reads TGTGCCAGCAGTCGCAGAAGAAATTCACCCCTCCACTTT. V gene TRBV6-5 combines with J gene TRBJ1-6; no reliable D call. V was cut by 5 bases and J by 7 bases, with 9 bases left in between. The germline gives CDR1 MNHEY, CDR2 SVGAGI. The CDR3 spans 13 residues.